This T cell receptor beta chain was recorded in a study of cytomegalovirus exposure and HLA in healthy donors. Vbeta (60) and Jbeta (13) primers were used in the PCR. Some clones are missing from TCRdb's copy, which holds only in-frame ones; the method was immunoSEQ multiplex PCR. This table has about 150,000 clones, about 85% appearing once. In germline, CDR1 is SEHNR, CDR2 FQNEAQ (reference sequence). The CDR3 contains 17 residues. A word on this clone: Sequence at one end of the junction differs from germline and may be a read error.

This sequence originates from a man aged 30 to 39 in good health and CMV-seropositive. The sequenced sample consisted of PBMCs. This chain joins TRBV7-9 and TRBJ2-2, with TRBD2 identical over 13 bases. CDR3 amino acids: CSSRSTSGRLSTGELFF. CDR3 DNA sequence: TGTTCCAGCAGGTCGACTAGCGGGAGGTTGTCCACCGGGGAGCTGTTTTTT.